This T cell receptor (beta chain) is from a study of T-cell reconstitution after alpha-beta-depleted transplantation in children. Using unique molecular identifiers, the investigators prepared the TCRbeta library. Each CDR3 protein is one row after TCRdb ran MiXCR on the PCR reads. The sample includes just over 200,000 distinct CDR3 sequences, about 8.2% of them seen just once. Study observations and caveats: Surviving recipient T cells and thymic progenitors underlay high day-60 TCRbeta diversity in some patients. Newly made T cells mostly supplied T-cell counts and diversity one year after transplant.

The sample holds a few counts of this clonotype. As yet, its antigen is unknown. The sequence was collected from a male patient aged 2-10 years who had a stem cell transplant for acute myeloid leukemia, so the T cells may come from the graft donor. Material: PBMCs, mostly from graft donor cells, obtained 360 days after TCRalphabeta/CD19-depleted stem cell transplant.

The chain's CDR3 is CASRKLVGEQYF. Here the CDR3 DNA reads TGTGCCAGCAGAAAGTTGGTTGGCGAGCAGTACTTC. This rearrangement joins TRBV12-3 or TRBV12-4 to TRBJ2-7; D remains ambiguous. This CDR3 contains 12 residues. V lost 6 bases to trimming and J lost 6 bases, with 12 bases between them.